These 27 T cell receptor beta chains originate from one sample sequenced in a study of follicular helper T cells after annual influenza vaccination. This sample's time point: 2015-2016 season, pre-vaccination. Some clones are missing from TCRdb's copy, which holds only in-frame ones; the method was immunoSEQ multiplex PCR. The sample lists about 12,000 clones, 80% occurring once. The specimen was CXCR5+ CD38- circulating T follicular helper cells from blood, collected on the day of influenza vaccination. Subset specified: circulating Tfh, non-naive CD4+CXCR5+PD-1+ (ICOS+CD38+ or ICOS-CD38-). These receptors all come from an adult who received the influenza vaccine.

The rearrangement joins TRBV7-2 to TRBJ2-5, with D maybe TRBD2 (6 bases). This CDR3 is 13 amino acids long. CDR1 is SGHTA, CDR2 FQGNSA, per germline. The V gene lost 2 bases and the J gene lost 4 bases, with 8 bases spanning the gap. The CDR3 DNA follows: TGTGCCAGCAGCTTATTGCGGGGAGAGACCCAGTACTTC. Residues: CASSLLRGETQYF.

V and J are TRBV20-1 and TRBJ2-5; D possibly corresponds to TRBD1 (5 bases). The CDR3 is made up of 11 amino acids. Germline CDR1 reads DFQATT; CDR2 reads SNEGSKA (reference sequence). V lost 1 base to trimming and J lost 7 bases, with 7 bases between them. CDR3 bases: TGCAGTGCTAGAGGACAGTTGACCCAGTACTTC. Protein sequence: CSARGQLTQYF.

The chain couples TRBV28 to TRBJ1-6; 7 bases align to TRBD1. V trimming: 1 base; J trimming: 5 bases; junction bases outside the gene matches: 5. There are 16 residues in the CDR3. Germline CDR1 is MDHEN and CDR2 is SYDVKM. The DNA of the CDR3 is TGTGCCAGCAGTTTATTTACAGGGGAGAATAATTCACCCCTCCACTTT. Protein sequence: CASSLFTGENNSPLHF.

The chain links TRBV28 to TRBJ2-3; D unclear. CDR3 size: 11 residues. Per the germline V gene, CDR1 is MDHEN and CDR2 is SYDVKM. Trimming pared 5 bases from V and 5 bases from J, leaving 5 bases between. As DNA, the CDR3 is TGTGCCAGCAGTGTGAGAGATACGCAGTATTTT. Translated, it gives CASSVRDTQYF.

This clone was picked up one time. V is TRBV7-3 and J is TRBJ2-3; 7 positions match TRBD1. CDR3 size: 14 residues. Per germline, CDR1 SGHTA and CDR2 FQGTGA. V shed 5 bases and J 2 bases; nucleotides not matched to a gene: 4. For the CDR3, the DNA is TGTGCCAGCAGCCCCGACAGGGACACAGATACGCAGTATTTT. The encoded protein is CASSPDRDTDTQYF.

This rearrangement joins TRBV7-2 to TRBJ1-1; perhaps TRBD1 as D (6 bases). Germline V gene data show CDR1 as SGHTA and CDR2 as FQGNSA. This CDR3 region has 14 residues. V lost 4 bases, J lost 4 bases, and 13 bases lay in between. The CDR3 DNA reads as TGTGCCAGCAGCTCGAGTTGGACAGCCACTGAAGCTTTCTTT. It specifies CASSSSWTATEAFF.

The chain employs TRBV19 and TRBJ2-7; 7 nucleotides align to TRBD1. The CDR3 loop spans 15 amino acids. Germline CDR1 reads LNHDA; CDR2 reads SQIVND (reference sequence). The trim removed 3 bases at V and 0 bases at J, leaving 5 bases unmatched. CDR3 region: CASSIGQAFSYEQYF. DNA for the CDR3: TGTGCCAGTAGTATCGGACAGGCTTTCTCCTACGAGCAGTACTTC.

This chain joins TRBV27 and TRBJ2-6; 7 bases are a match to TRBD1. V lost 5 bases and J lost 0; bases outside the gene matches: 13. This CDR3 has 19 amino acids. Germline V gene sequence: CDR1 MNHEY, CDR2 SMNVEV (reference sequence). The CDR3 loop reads CASSALRDRHLSGANVLTF. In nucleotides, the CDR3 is TGTGCCAGCAGTGCACTCCGGGACAGACACCTCTCTGGGGCCAACGTCCTGACTTTC.

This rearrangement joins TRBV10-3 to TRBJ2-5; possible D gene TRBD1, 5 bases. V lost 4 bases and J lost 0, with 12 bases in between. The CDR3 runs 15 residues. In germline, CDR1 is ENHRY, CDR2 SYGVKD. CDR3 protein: CAISATQDNQETQYF. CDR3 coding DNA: TGTGCCATCAGTGCAACGCAGGACAACCAAGAGACCCAGTACTTC.

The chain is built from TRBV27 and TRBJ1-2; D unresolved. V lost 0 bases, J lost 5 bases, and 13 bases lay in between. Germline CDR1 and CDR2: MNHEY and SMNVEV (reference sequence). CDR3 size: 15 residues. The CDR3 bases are TGTGCCAGCAGTTTATCGCGGTTGGCGGTATATGGCTACACCTTC. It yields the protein CASSLSRLAVYGYTF.

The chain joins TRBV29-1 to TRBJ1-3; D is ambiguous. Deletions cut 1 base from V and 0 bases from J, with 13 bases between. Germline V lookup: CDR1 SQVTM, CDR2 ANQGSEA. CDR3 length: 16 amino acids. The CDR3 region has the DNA TGCAGCGTTGAAGGTCGGGCAGGAGTCTCTGGAAACACCATATATTTT. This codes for CSVEGRAGVSGNTIYF.

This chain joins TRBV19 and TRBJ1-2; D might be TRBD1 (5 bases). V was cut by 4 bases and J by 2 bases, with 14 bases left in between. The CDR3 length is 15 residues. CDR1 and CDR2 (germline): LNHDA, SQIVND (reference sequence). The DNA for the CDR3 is TGTGCCAGTAGTACCCCGCGGGGGAACAACTATGGCTACACCTTC. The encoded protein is CASSTPRGNNYGYTF.

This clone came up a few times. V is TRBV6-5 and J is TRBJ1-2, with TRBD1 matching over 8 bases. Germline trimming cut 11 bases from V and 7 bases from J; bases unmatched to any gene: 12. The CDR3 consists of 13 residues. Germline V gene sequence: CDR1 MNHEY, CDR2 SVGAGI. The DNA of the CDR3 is TGTGCCGCAGGTGGCAGGGGGCGCGGTGGCTACACCTTC. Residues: CAAGGRGRGGYTF.

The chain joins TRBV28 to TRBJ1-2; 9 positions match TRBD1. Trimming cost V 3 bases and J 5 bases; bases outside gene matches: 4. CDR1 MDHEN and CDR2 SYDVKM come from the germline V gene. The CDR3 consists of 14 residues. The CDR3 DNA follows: TGTGCCAGCAGTTTGGGACAGGGCTATTATGGCTACACCTTC. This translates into CASSLGQGYYGYTF.

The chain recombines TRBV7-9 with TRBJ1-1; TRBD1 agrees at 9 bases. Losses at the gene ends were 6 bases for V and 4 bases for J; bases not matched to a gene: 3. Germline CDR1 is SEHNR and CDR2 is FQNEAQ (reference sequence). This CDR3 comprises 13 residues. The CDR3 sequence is CASSDRGVTEAFF. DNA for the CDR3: TGTGCCAGCAGTGACAGGGGGGTCACTGAAGCTTTCTTT.

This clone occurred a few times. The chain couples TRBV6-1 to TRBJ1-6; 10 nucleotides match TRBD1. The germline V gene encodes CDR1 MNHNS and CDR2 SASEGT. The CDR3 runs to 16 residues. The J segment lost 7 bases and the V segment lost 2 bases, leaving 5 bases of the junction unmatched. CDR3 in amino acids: CASSEKGTGENSPLHF. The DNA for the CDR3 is TGTGCCAGCAGTGAAAAAGGGACAGGGGAGAATTCACCCCTCCACTTT.

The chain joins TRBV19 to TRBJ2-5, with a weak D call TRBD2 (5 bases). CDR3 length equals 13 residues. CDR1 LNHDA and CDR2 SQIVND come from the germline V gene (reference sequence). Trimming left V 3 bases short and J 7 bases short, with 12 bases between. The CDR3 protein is CASSIGTRGTQYF. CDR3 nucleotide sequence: TGTGCCAGTAGTATTGGCACTAGAGGGACCCAGTACTTC.

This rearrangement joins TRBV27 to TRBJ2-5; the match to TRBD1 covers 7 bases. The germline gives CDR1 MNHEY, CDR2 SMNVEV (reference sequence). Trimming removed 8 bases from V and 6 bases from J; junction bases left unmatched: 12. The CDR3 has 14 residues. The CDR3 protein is CASQFWPGGKTQYF. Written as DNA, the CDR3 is TGTGCCAGCCAGTTTTGGCCAGGGGGAAAGACCCAGTACTTC.

As DNA, the CDR3 is TGTGCCAGCAGTCTCGGGACTAGCGGGTCCCAGACCCAGTACTTC. Its protein is CASSLGTSGSQTQYF. The chain employs TRBV6-5 and TRBJ2-5; TRBD2 matches at 12 bases. This CDR3 is 15 amino acids long. With 5 bases clipped from V and 6 bases from J, the junction kept 7 bases outside the gene matches. CDR1 is MNHEY and CDR2 is SVGAGI in the germline V gene.

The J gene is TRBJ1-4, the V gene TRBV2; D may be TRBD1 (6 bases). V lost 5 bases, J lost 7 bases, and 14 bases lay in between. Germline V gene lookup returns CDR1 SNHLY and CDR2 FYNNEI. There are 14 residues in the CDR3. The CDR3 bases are TGTGCCAGCAGTAAACAGGGTGCGGGTGAAAAACTGTTTTTT. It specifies CASSKQGAGEKLFF.

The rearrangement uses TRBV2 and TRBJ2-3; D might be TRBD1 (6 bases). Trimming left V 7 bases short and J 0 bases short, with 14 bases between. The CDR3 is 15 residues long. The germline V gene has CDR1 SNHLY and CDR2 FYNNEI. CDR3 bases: TGTGCCAGCATCCTTCAGGGGACAAGCACAGATACGCAGTATTTT. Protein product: CASILQGTSTDTQYF. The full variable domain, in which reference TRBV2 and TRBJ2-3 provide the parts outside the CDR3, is EPEVTQTPSHQVTQMGQEVILRCVPISNHLYFYWYRQILGQKVEFLVSFYNNEISEKSEIFDDQFSVERPDGSNFTLKIRSTKLEDSAMYFCASILQGTSTDTQYFGPGTRLTVL.

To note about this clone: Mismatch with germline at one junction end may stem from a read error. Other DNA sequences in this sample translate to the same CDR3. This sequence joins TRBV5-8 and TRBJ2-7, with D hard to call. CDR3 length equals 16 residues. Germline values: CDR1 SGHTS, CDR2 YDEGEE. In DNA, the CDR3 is TGTGCCAGTAGCTTCATTTCATCGGTAGCCTCCAACGAGCAGTACTTC. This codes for CASSFISSVASNEQYF.

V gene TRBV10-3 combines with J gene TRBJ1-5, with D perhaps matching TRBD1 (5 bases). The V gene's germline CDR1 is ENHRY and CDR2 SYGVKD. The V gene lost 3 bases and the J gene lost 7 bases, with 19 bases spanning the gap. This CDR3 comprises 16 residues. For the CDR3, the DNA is TGTGCCATCAGTGATCCATTCACTGGGGGGGTACAGCCCCAGCATTTT. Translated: CAISDPFTGGVQPQHF.

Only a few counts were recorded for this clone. This CDR3 reads CASSLGTGNSPLHF. The CDR3 bases are TGTGCCAGCAGCTTAGGCACAGGAAATTCACCCCTCCACTTT. The chain is built from TRBV13 and TRBJ1-6; D possibly corresponds to TRBD1 (5 bases). V was pared by 0 bases and J by 7 bases, with 7 bases between. CDR1 and CDR2 from the germline V gene are PRHDT and FYEKMQ (reference sequence). This CDR3 is 14 amino acids long.

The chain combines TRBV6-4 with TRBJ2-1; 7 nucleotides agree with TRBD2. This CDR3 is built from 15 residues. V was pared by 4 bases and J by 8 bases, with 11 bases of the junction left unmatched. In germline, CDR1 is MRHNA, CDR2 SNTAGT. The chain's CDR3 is CASSVGSGWSDEQFF. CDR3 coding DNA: TGTGCCAGCAGTGTGGGTAGCGGGTGGTCCGATGAGCAGTTCTTC.

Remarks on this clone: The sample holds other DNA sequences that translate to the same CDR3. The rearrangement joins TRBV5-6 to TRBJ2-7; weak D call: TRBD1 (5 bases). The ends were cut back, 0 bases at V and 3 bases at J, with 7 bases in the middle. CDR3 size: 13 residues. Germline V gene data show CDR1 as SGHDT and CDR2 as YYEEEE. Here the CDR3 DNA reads TGTGCCAGCAGCTTGGGACAGCGCTACGAGCAGTACTTC. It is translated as CASSLGQRYEQYF.

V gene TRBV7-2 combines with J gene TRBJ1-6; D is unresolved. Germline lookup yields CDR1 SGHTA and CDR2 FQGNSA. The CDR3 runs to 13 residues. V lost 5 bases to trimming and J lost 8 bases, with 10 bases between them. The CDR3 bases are TGTGCCAGCAGCCCCCAAGAGGATTCACCCCTCCACTTT. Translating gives CASSPQEDSPLHF. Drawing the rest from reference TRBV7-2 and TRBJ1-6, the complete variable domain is GAGVSQSPSNKVTEKGKDVELRCDPISGHTALYWYRQSLGQGLEFLIYFQGNSAPDKSGLPSDRFSAERTGGSVSTLTIQRTQQEDSAVYLCASSPQEDSPLHFGNGTRLTVT.